The clone carrying this T cell receptor beta chain was seen a handful of times. Its target is unknown. One entry per CDR3 protein results from TCRdb running MiXCR on the 5' RACE reads. Here the sample spans a few hundred thousand distinct CDR3 sequences, 9.5% to 10% being singletons. Trimming stripped 4 bases from V and 3 bases from J, with 12 bases between. Germline CDR1 is MDHEN and CDR2 is SYDVKM. CDR3 size: 14 residues. This sample is part of a study of identical twins. Findings and caveats of the study: Rather than following the same donors, the conclusions depended on cross-sectional statistical analysis. Insertions were reduced in abundant cord blood beta clonotypes but not in memory repertoires.

Healthy Caucasians were all of the donors. These data were also reused for a study on yellow fever vaccine responses in identical twins.

The sequence was obtained from a woman aged 18-29 years in good health. The gene calls are TRBV28 and TRBJ1-2; D unclear. Specimen: PBMCs. The DNA of the CDR3 is TGTGCCAGCAGTTACGGGTCTTGGGACTATGGCTACACCTTC. It encodes CASSYGSWDYGYTF.